This T cell receptor beta chain was obtained from a study of CD4 and CD8 cells across lung adenocarcinoma regions. TCRdb ran MiXCR on the PCR reads and lists one entry per CDR3 protein. The sample lists about 20,000 distinct CDR3 sequences, approximately 47% occurring once. This clonotype was seen repeatedly, ten times or more. Localized lung adenocarcinoma, a non-small cell lung cancer, affected the donors. The CDR3 is 15 residues long. Trimming left V 7 bases short and J 0 bases short, with 13 bases between. The V gene's germline CDR1 is MNHEY and CDR2 SVGAGI. The source is a female donor with lung adenocarcinoma. The CD4 and CD8 labels of this study may be unreliable. The sample taken for sequencing was CD8+ T cells from the center of a lung tumor. The chain uses TRBV6-5 and TRBJ2-1, with unresolved D. As DNA, the CDR3 is TGTGCCAGCAAGTTTAGGGAAAGCTCCTACAATGAGCAGTTCTTC. Translating it yields CASKFRESSYNEQFF.